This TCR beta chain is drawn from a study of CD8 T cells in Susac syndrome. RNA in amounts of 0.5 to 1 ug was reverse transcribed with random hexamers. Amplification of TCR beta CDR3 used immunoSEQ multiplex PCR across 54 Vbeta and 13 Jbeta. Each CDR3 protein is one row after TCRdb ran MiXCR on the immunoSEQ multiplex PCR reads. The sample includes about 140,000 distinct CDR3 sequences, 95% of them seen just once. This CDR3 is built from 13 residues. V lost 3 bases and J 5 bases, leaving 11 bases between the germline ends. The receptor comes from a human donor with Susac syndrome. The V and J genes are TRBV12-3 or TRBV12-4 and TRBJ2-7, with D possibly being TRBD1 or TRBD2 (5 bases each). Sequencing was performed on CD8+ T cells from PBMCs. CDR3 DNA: TGTGCCAGCAGTTTCGCAGGGACCGACGAGCAGTACTTC. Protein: CASSFAGTDEQYF.